The 31 T cell receptor beta chains presented below share a single source sample, sequenced in a study of T cells in Graves' hyperthyroidism and ophthalmopathy (dated by TCRdb to about 2019). Library prep was done by multiplex PCR. Sequencing was performed on an Illumina HiSeq 2000. Amplification of TCR beta CDR3 regions was carried out from RNA transcripts. The TCR CDR3 was subjected to a first round of RT-PCR using the HTBI primer set and the Qiagen OneStep RT-PCR kit. TCRdb ran its own pipeline on the public reads, namely fastp trimming at Q25 and MiXCR clone calling, and kept in-frame beta chains. Entries that share a CDR3 protein sequence are merged under the most common genes and DNA. The sample table contains around 620,000 distinct CDR3 sequences; only one count was recorded for 12% to 15% of them. The ten largest clonotypes hold roughly 7.7% of the sample. The source material was blood. The receptors were sampled from a woman aged 18-29 years with Graves' ophthalmopathy.

This clonotype was recorded many times. The V call is TRBV30, the J call TRBJ1-4; D gene unclear. Germline V gene data show CDR1 as GTSNPN and CDR2 as SVGIG (reference sequence). The CDR3 has 11 amino acids. Trimming took 4 bases from V and 8 from J, leaving 8 bases between them. The CDR3 DNA reads as TGTGCCTGGACCTCCCGGGAAAAACTGTTTTTT. Translating it yields CAWTSREKLFF.

The table lists this clonotype with many counts. The rearrangement links TRBV11-2 to TRBJ1-2, with unresolved D. The germline V and J ends were trimmed by 7 bases and 6 bases, with 18 bases remaining between them. Germline V gives CDR1 SGHAT, CDR2 FQNNGV. CDR3 length equals 14 residues. CDR3 bases: TGTGCCAGCACCACCCCCCGGGAGCGAAATGGCTACACCTTC. Protein: CASTTPRERNGYTF.

There are many counts of this clonotype. The chain is built from TRBV6-2 or TRBV6-3 and TRBJ2-2, with D possibly being TRBD2 (5 bases). The V gene's germline CDR1 is MNHEY and CDR2 SVGEGT. The CDR3 is 15 residues long. The V and J ends lost 8 bases and 2 bases respectively, with 15 bases between them. The DNA of the CDR3 is TGTGCCAGCCGCCGAAGCGGCAGTAACACCGGGGAGCTGTTTTTT. Translating gives CASRRSGSNTGELFF.

This clonotype was found many times. This chain joins TRBV12-3 or TRBV12-4 and TRBJ1-5; possible D gene TRBD1, 5 bases. The CDR3 extends over 14 amino acids. Deletions cut 1 base from V and 6 bases from J, with 10 bases between. The CDR3: CASSLGGGIQPQHF. In DNA, the CDR3 is TGTGCCAGCAGTTTAGGGGGGGGTATTCAGCCCCAGCATTTT.

This clonotype turned up a few times. The chain recombines TRBV19 with TRBJ1-1, with a tentative D call TRBD1 (5 bases). CDR1 LNHDA and CDR2 SQIVND come from the germline V gene (reference sequence). Trimming took 4 bases from V and 1 from J, leaving 16 bases between them. The CDR3 spans 16 residues. CDR3 amino acids: CASSRTPIGGNTEAFF. CDR3 DNA sequence: TGTGCCAGTAGTAGAACGCCGATCGGGGGGAACACTGAAGCTTTCTTT.

This clonotype was detected ten times or more. CDR3 region: CASRTREWELFF. CDR3 DNA sequence: TGTGCCAGCAGGACCAGGGAGTGGGAGCTGTTTTTT. This rearrangement joins TRBV6-1 to TRBJ2-2; TRBD1 or TRBD2 may be the D gene (5 bases each). Germline CDR1 and CDR2: MNHNS and SASEGT. The CDR3 consists of 12 residues. The ends were cut back, 6 bases at V and 9 bases at J, with 11 bases in the middle.

The V gene is TRBV9, the J gene TRBJ2-1; 12 bases fit TRBD2. V was pared by 8 bases and J by 3 bases, with 6 bases of the junction left unmatched. Germline-derived CDR1 and CDR2 are SGDLS and YYNGEE. The CDR3 has 15 residues. The CDR3 DNA reads as TGTGCCAGTTACCGACTAGCGGGAGTCTACAATGAGCAGTTCTTC. Its translation is CASYRLAGVYNEQFF.

J is TRBJ2-2 and V is TRBV4-2; no clear D. CDR3 length equals 15 residues. Germline V gene sequence: CDR1 LGHNA, CDR2 YNFKEQ. Trimming took off 0 bases at V and 1 base at J, with 6 bases between the two ends. The CDR3 DNA reads TGTGCCAGCAGCCAAGAAACGGTGAACACCGGGGAGCTGTTTTTT. It yields the protein CASSQETVNTGELFF.

This clonotype has a count of ten or more. The chain employs TRBV9 and TRBJ2-1, with D possibly matching TRBD1 (6 bases). Germline assignment: CDR1 SGDLS and CDR2 YYNGEE. This CDR3 comprises 15 residues. V lost 0 bases and J 2 bases, leaving 9 bases between the germline ends. The CDR3 bases are TGTGCCAGCAGCGTAGGTCAGGGGACCTACAATGAGCAGTTCTTC. It is translated as CASSVGQGTYNEQFF.

This clonotype was seen ten or more times. This chain connects TRBV20-1 to TRBJ2-5, with 14 bases that match TRBD2. The CDR3 runs 15 residues. CDR1 is DFQATT, CDR2 SNEGSKA, per germline (reference sequence). The V segment lost 0 bases and the J segment 4 bases; nucleotides outside the gene matches: 1. The CDR3 reads CSARDGTSGRETQYF. The DNA of the CDR3 is TGCAGTGCTAGAGATGGGACTAGCGGGAGAGAGACCCAGTACTTC.

The table lists this clonotype with many counts. The gene calls are TRBV15 and TRBJ2-7; 8 positions agree with TRBD2. The length of the CDR3 is 16 residues. Germline CDR1 reads LNHNV; CDR2 reads YYDKDF (reference sequence). V lost 1 base and J lost 3; bases outside the gene matches: 8. The CDR3 here is CATSRGVREEGYEQYF. CDR3 DNA sequence: TGTGCCACCAGCAGAGGGGTGCGGGAGGAGGGCTACGAGCAGTACTTC.

This clonotype was picked up many times. This chain uses TRBV7-3 with TRBJ1-1, with D possibly being TRBD1 (5 bases). The germline V gene encodes CDR1 SGHTA and CDR2 FQGTGA. Trimming cost V 8 bases and J 10 bases, with 23 bases left between them. The CDR3 is 14 residues long. The DNA for the CDR3 is TGTGCCAGCTCCCCTCAACAGGATGCCTTAGGAGCTTTCTTT. This encodes CASSPQQDALGAFF.

This clonotype came up a few times. The gene calls are TRBV28 and TRBJ2-6; 7 bases are a match to TRBD1. Germline V gene sequence: CDR1 MDHEN, CDR2 SYDVKM. This CDR3 has 18 amino acids. Trimming took 6 bases from V and 4 from J; bases not matched to a gene: 15. The CDR3 region is CASRVRQGYPPGANVLTF. CDR3 in DNA: TGTGCCAGCAGAGTCAGACAGGGCTACCCCCCGGGGGCCAACGTCCTGACTTTC.

This clonotype was recorded at least ten times. The J gene is TRBJ2-1, the V gene TRBV27; D is unclear. The CDR3 is 13 residues long. Trimming left V 4 bases short and J 8 bases short, with 12 bases between. Germline V CDR1 and CDR2: MNHEY, SMNVEV (reference sequence). In DNA, the CDR3 is TGTGCCAGCAGTTCAATAGTCTCCGATGAGCAGTTCTTC. It translates to CASSSIVSDEQFF.

This clonotype was counted at least ten times. The chain joins TRBV11-3 to TRBJ1-1; TRBD1 might be the D (6 bases). The CDR3 totals 14 residues. Germline loops: CDR1 SGHNT, CDR2 YENEEA. V shed 5 bases and J shed 6 bases, with 16 bases lying between them. The CDR3 loop reads CASSPRFEGAEAFF. Written as DNA, the CDR3 is TGTGCCAGCAGCCCTCGGTTTGAGGGGGCTGAAGCTTTCTTT.

This clonotype has a count of ten or more. The chain is built from TRBV29-1 and TRBJ1-1, with a tentative D call TRBD1 (6 bases). Between the trimmed V and J ends, which lost 3 bases and 3 bases, there was a span of 17 bases. Germline V gives CDR1 SQVTM, CDR2 ANQGSEA. This CDR3 is built from 15 residues. The CDR3 is CSVDRGLTGDTEAFF. DNA of the CDR3: TGCAGCGTTGACAGGGGTCTTACGGGGGACACTGAAGCTTTCTTT.

As regards this clonotype: Germline and junction disagree at one end, which may indicate a read error. The rearrangement joins TRBV29-1 to TRBJ1-1; no clear D. Germline CDR1 is SQVTM and CDR2 is ANQGSEA. The CDR3 extends over 13 amino acids. DNA of the CDR3: TGCAGCGTCTACCTAGGCATTGGCACTAAAGCTTTCTTT. Amino acids: CSVYLGIGTKAFF.

This clonotype has only one observation. The chain recombines TRBV2 with TRBJ2-7; 10 bases agree with TRBD2. V lost 5 bases and J lost 6; bases outside the gene matches: 7. The CDR3 has 14 amino acids. In germline, CDR1 is SNHLY, CDR2 FYNNEI. The CDR3 sequence: CASSRVLAGSEQYF. The CDR3 nucleotides are TGTGCCAGCAGTCGGGTACTAGCGGGAAGCGAGCAGTACTTC.

This clonotype has a count of ten or more. The genes are TRBV4-1 and TRBJ1-2; D uncertain. Per the germline V gene, CDR1 is MGHRA and CDR2 is YSYEKL. The CDR3 has 14 amino acids. Trimming shortened V by 0 bases and J by 4 bases, and 9 bases separated the two germline ends. Here the CDR3 reads CASSQERASYGYTF. CDR3 coding DNA: TGCGCCAGCAGCCAAGAAAGAGCCTCCTATGGCTACACCTTC.

The V call is TRBV11-2, the J call TRBJ2-7; TRBD2 agrees at 14 bases. CDR1 SGHAT and CDR2 FQNNGV come from the germline V gene. Germline trimming cut 2 bases from V and 0 bases from J; bases unmatched to any gene: 12. The CDR3 consists of 20 residues. CDR3 protein: CASSLKTGTGLAGGSYEQYF. In DNA, the CDR3 is TGTGCCAGCAGCTTAAAAACCGGGACAGGACTAGCGGGAGGCTCCTACGAGCAGTACTTC. Filled out from reference TRBV11-2 and TRBJ2-7, the complete variable domain reads EAGVAQSPRYKIIEKRQSVAFWCNPISGHATLYWYQQILGQGPKLLIQFQNNGVVDDSQLPKDRFSAERLKGVDSTLKIQPAKLEDSAVYLCASSLKTGTGLAGGSYEQYFGPGTRLTVT.

This clonotype was seen ten or more times. This chain links TRBV28 with TRBJ2-7, with D perhaps matching TRBD1 or TRBD2 (5 bases each). The V and J ends lost 6 bases and 0 bases respectively, with 18 bases between them. The length of the CDR3 is 16 residues. Germline lookup yields CDR1 MDHEN and CDR2 SYDVKM. The CDR3 DNA sequence: TGTGCCAGCAGGGTTACAGGAGGCCGAAGCTCCTACGAGCAGTACTTC. This encodes CASRVTGGRSSYEQYF.

This clonotype was observed many times. The chain employs TRBV7-6 and TRBJ2-5; D gene uncertain. CDR1 and CDR2 from the germline V gene are SGHVS and FNYEAQ. CDR3 size: 13 residues. The ends were cut back, 5 bases at V and 3 bases at J, with 10 bases in the middle. The CDR3 DNA sequence: TGTGCCAGCAGCCCACGGACCGAAGAGACCCAGTACTTC. Amino acid sequence: CASSPRTEETQYF.

This clonotype has ten or more counts. The chain recombines TRBV12-3 or TRBV12-4 with TRBJ2-5, with 9 bases that match TRBD1. The CDR3 extends over 17 amino acids. The V and J ends lost 6 bases and 5 bases, in that order; junction bases with no gene match: 16. The CDR3 reads CASRPRTGAHNRETQYF. The CDR3 DNA sequence: TGTGCCAGCAGACCCCGGACAGGGGCTCACAACAGGGAGACCCAGTACTTC.

This clonotype was picked up a small number of times. The J gene is TRBJ2-7, the V gene TRBV27, with D hard to call. V was shortened by 0 bases and J by 0 bases, with 12 bases between the two germline ends. The CDR3 is made up of 16 amino acids. Germline CDR1 is MNHEY and CDR2 is SMNVEV (reference sequence). As DNA, the CDR3 is TGTGCCAGCAGTTTATCTGCGGACCTCAGCTCCTACGAGCAGTACTTC. Translated, it gives CASSLSADLSSYEQYF.

Here the CDR3 DNA reads TGTGCCAGCAGCTTAGCGACACTAGCGGGAGGCCAAGAGACCCAGTACTTC. It encodes CASSLATLAGGQETQYF. The V gene is TRBV7-2, the J gene TRBJ2-5; 12 nucleotides line up with TRBD2. Germline V gene data show CDR1 as SGHTA and CDR2 as FQGNSA. J was trimmed by 1 base and V by 0 bases; bases with no gene match: 3. CDR3 length equals 17 residues. The complete variable domain, with remaining parts taken from reference TRBV7-2 and TRBJ2-5, reads GAGVSQSPSNKVTEKGKDVELRCDPISGHTALYWYRQSLGQGLEFLIYFQGNSAPDKSGLPSDRFSAERTGGSVSTLTIQRTQQEDSAVYLCASSLATLAGGQETQYFGPGTRLLVL.

Ten or more counts support this clonotype. This sequence joins TRBV11-2 and TRBJ1-1; D is possibly TRBD1 (6 bases). V lost 5 bases to trimming and J lost 4 bases, with 23 bases between them. The CDR3 contains 17 residues. Per germline, CDR1 SGHAT and CDR2 FQNNGV. CDR3 DNA sequence: TGTGCCAGCAGCACCCAAAGGGGGAGGGGTTCGAGCACTGAAGCTTTCTTT. It translates to CASSTQRGRGSSTEAFF.

This clonotype was picked up many times. V and J are TRBV27 and TRBJ2-4; 8 nucleotides match TRBD1. Trimming cost V 7 bases and J 6 bases; bases outside gene matches: 23. This CDR3 comprises 19 residues. Germline V lookup: CDR1 MNHEY, CDR2 SMNVEV (reference sequence). The DNA of the CDR3 is TGTGCCAGCAAGGGGAACCAGGGGGTGCAGGGGGCGATTGGAAACATTCAGTACTTC. Amino acid sequence: CASKGNQGVQGAIGNIQYF.

In its sample, this clonotype was seen a few times. The genes are TRBV6-2 or TRBV6-3 and TRBJ1-4; D unclear. This CDR3 is built from 14 residues. CDR1 and CDR2 from the germline V gene are MNHEY and SVGEGT. Between the trimmed V and J ends, which lost 4 bases and 2 bases, there was a span of 8 bases. In nucleotides, the CDR3 is TGTGCCAGCAGTTGGGCGTCGACTAATGAAAAACTGTTTTTT. Protein product: CASSWASTNEKLFF.

There are a few counts of this clonotype. V is TRBV7-9 and J is TRBJ2-5; D possibly corresponds to TRBD1 (6 bases). The length of the CDR3 is 11 residues. CDR1 is SEHNR and CDR2 is FQNEAQ in the germline V gene (reference sequence). V was trimmed by 5 bases and J by 12 bases, leaving 13 bases between them. The CDR3 DNA reads as TGTGCCAGCAGCCCAAACAGGGTTAAGTACTTC. This codes for CASSPNRVKYF.

The chain has TRBV19 and TRBJ1-1, with a possible D match to TRBD1 (6 bases). Per germline, CDR1 LNHDA and CDR2 SQIVND (reference sequence). The CDR3 totals 11 residues. V was cut by 8 bases and J by 8 bases, with 12 bases left in between. The CDR3 region is CASLADSEAFF. The DNA of the CDR3 is TGTGCCAGTCTGGCGGACAGCGAAGCTTTCTTT.

In regard to this clonotype: It may be a read error: a sequence one base away is much more abundant. Here the CDR3 reads CASRSTATINEQFF. The CDR3 bases are TGTGCCAGCAGATCGACAGCGACGATCAATGAGCAGTTCTTC. The chain couples TRBV7-9 to TRBJ2-1; possible D gene TRBD1, 5 bases. Germline values: CDR1 SEHNR, CDR2 FQNEAQ (reference sequence). This CDR3 contains 14 residues. V was shortened by 6 bases and J by 6 bases, with 15 bases between the two germline ends.